Below, 17 T cell receptor beta chains from the same sample are listed, as sequenced in a study of shared clonotypes between healthy human individuals. The protocol was immunoSEQ multiplex PCR, while the TCRdb copy is restricted to in-frame clones and leaves out a portion. The sample comprises about 1 million clones, about 70% of which are singletons, and approximately 1.5% rests with the top ten. Sequencing was performed on memory CD4+ T cells sorted from blood. Subset defined: CD45RA-negative fraction. The receptors shown here come from a man aged 18 to 30 in good health.

There are many counts of this clone. The chain couples TRBV2 to TRBJ1-1; D remains ambiguous. The V gene lost 2 bases and the J gene lost 0 bases, with 7 bases spanning the gap. The length of the CDR3 is 14 residues. Germline CDR1 is SNHLY and CDR2 is FYNNEI. The CDR3: CASSEKYMNTEAFF. The DNA of the CDR3 is TGTGCCAGCAGTGAAAAGTACATGAACACTGAAGCTTTCTTT.

This clone was seen more than once but under ten times. CDR3 DNA: TGTGCCAGGATAGTTATGGGTAACGACACTGAAGCTTTCTTT. This sequence encodes CARIVMGNDTEAFF. V is TRBV6-5 and J is TRBJ1-1, with unresolved D. Trimming took 9 bases from V and 3 from J, leaving 17 bases between them. This CDR3 is built from 14 residues. Germline V lookup: CDR1 MNHEY, CDR2 SVGAGI.

This clone was observed a few times. V is TRBV29-1 and J is TRBJ2-3; 10 positions agree with TRBD2. Germline V CDR1 and CDR2: SQVTM, ANQGSEA. The CDR3 covers 14 residues. Germline trimming cut 7 bases from V and 2 bases from J; bases unmatched to any gene: 6. Written as DNA, the CDR3 is TGCAGCGCGGTAGCGGGGGGAAACACAGATACGCAGTATTTT. The encoded protein is CSAVAGGNTDTQYF.

A word on this clone: The junction shows a germline mismatch at one end, possibly a read error. The rearrangement uses TRBV11-2 and TRBJ1-4, with D possibly TRBD1 on 5 matching bases. This CDR3 contains 17 residues. CDR1 and CDR2 (germline): SGHAT, FQNNGV. The CDR3 protein is CASSLETVLRTNEKLFF. The DNA of the CDR3 is TGTGCCAGCAGCCTAGAGACAGTCCTGAGGACTAATGAAAAACTGTTTTTT.

The V gene is TRBV5-1, the J gene TRBJ2-7, with TRBD1 as a possible D gene (7 bases). Looked up from germline, CDR1 is SGHRS and CDR2 is YFSETQ. With 0 bases removed from V and 2 bases from J, the gap between germline ends came to 15 bases. The CDR3 runs 16 residues. Here the CDR3 reads CASSLGGTVTTYEQYF. In nucleotides, the CDR3 is TGCGCCAGCAGCTTGGGCGGGACAGTGACGACCTACGAGCAGTACTTC. Supplemented by reference TRBV5-1 and TRBJ2-7, the full variable domain reads KAGVTQTPRYLIKTRGQQVTLSCSPISGHRSVSWYQQTPGQGLQFLFEYFSETQRNKGNFPGRFSGRQFSNSRSEMNVSTLELGDSALYLCASSLGGTVTTYEQYFGPGTRLTVT.

This clone came up once. The V and J genes are TRBV6-5 and TRBJ2-3; D uncertain. CDR3 length: 15 residues. Germline V gene sequence: CDR1 MNHEY, CDR2 SVGAGI. With 2 bases removed from V and 2 bases from J, the gap between germline ends came to 11 bases. The CDR3: CASSYSVADTDTQYF. As DNA, the CDR3 is TGTGCCAGCAGTTACAGTGTGGCAGACACAGATACGCAGTATTTT.

The CDR3 DNA follows: TGTGCCAGCAGCGCCCCACAGGGAGGCCAAGAGACCCAGTACTTC. It codes for CASSAPQGGQETQYF. The V gene is TRBV9, the J gene TRBJ2-5, with D perhaps assigned TRBD1 or TRBD2 (6 bases each). This CDR3 spans 15 amino acids. Trimming took off 3 bases at V and 1 base at J, with 13 bases between the two ends. The germline V gene has CDR1 SGDLS and CDR2 YYNGEE. The complete variable domain, with remaining parts taken from reference TRBV9 and TRBJ2-5, reads DSGVTQTPKHLITATGQRVTLRCSPRSGDLSVYWYQQSLDQGLQFLIQYYNGEERAKGNILERFSAQQFPDLHSELNLSSLELGDSALYFCASSAPQGGQETQYFGPGTRLLVL.

This clone was seen a handful of times. J is TRBJ1-2 and V is TRBV7-2, with D maybe TRBD1 (5 bases). V shed 1 base and J shed 8 bases, with 14 bases lying between them. The CDR3 extends over 14 amino acids. Germline CDR1 is SGHTA and CDR2 is FQGNSA. The CDR3 reads CASSLGAAGSGYTF. The CDR3 nucleotides read TGTGCCAGCAGCTTAGGCGCCGCAGGGTCAGGCTACACCTTC. Together with reference TRBV7-2 and TRBJ1-2, the CDR3 gives the full variable domain: GAGVSQSPSNKVTEKGKDVELRCDPISGHTALYWYRQSLGQGLEFLIYFQGNSAPDKSGLPSDRFSAERTGGSVSTLTIQRTQQEDSAVYLCASSLGAAGSGYTFGSGTRLTVV.

V is TRBV2 and J is TRBJ1-5, with 9 bases identical to TRBD1. V lost 6 bases to trimming and J lost 3 bases; unmatched junction nucleotides: 9. Germline V gene data show CDR1 as SNHLY and CDR2 as FYNNEI. The CDR3 contains 16 residues. For the CDR3, the DNA is TGTGCCAGCAGGAGCGGACAGGGGCCTACCAATCAGCCCCAGCATTTT. This gives the protein CASRSGQGPTNQPQHF.

The CDR3 loop is CASSPSGYIQYF. CDR3 sequence (DNA): TGTGCCAGCTCACCTTCCGGGTACATTCAGTACTTC. This chain uses TRBV18 with TRBJ2-4; D gene unclear. V lost 3 bases, J lost 8 bases, and 8 bases lay in between. This CDR3 is built from 12 residues. Germline V CDR1 and CDR2: KGHSH, LQKENI.

This clone was detected ten times or more. One junction end does not reproduce the germline sequence, and a read error may be involved. The genes are TRBV7-7 and TRBJ2-1; 12 positions match TRBD1. CDR3 length: 15 residues. Looked up from germline, CDR1 is SSHAT and CDR2 is FNYEAQ (reference sequence). This chain's CDR3 is CASSVGTGGNNEQFF. The CDR3 region has the DNA TGTGCTAGCAGCGTCGGGACAGGGGGCAACAATGAGCAGTTCTTC. Combining the CDR3 with reference TRBV7-7 and TRBJ2-1 gives the whole variable domain GAGVSQSPRYKVTKRGQDVTLRCDPISSHATLYWYQQALGQGPEFLTYFNYEAQPDKSGLPSDRFSAERPEGSISTLTIQRTEQRDSAMYRCASSVGTGGNNEQFFGPGTRLTVL.

The chain recombines TRBV10-3 with TRBJ2-1; 10 positions match TRBD2. CDR1 and CDR2 from the germline V gene are ENHRY and SYGVKD. CDR3 length: 15 amino acids. Unmatched junction bases numbered 6, after V lost 4 bases and J lost 6 bases. The chain's CDR3 is CAISAGLAVLNEQFF. The CDR3 DNA reads TGTGCCATCAGTGCCGGACTAGCGGTTCTCAATGAGCAGTTCTTC.

As concerns this clone: This same CDR3 is encoded by further DNA sequences in the sample. The V call is TRBV18, the J call TRBJ1-2, with D unclear. Deletions cut 1 base from V and 8 bases from J, with 11 bases between. CDR1 is KGHSH, CDR2 LQKENI, per germline. This CDR3 has 13 residues. The DNA of the CDR3 is TGTGCCAGCTCACCACTACGGGGTAGCGGCTACACCTTC. Protein product: CASSPLRGSGYTF.

The table lists this clone with a few counts. J is TRBJ2-2 and V is TRBV7-9, with no clear D. The V gene's germline CDR1 is SEHNR and CDR2 FQNEAQ (reference sequence). The CDR3 is 18 residues long. Trimming cost V 2 bases and J 1 base, with 17 bases left between them. CDR3 region: CASSLSNKASGNTGELFF. CDR3 DNA sequence: TGTGCCAGCAGCTTATCGAATAAAGCGTCAGGGAACACCGGGGAGCTGTTTTTT.

The V and J genes are TRBV19 and TRBJ1-1, with D perhaps TRBD1 (5 bases). CDR1 and CDR2 from the germline V gene are LNHDA and SQIVND (reference sequence). This CDR3 is built from 15 residues. V lost 3 bases, J lost 6 bases, and 17 bases lay in between. Here the CDR3 reads CASSMPGFSEPEAFF. In nucleotides, the CDR3 is TGTGCCAGTAGTATGCCAGGGTTTTCTGAACCTGAAGCTTTCTTT. The variable domain in full, completed from reference TRBV19 and TRBJ1-1, reads DGGITQSPKYLFRKEGQNVTLSCEQNLNHDAMYWYRQDPGQGLRLIYYSQIVNDFQKGDIAEGYSVSREKKESFPLTVTSAQKNPTAFYLCASSMPGFSEPEAFFGQGTRLTVV.

The chain is built from TRBV28 and TRBJ2-3; D gene ambiguous. The germline V gene has CDR1 MDHEN and CDR2 SYDVKM. V was pared by 5 bases and J by 1 base, with 16 bases between. This CDR3 spans 16 amino acids. The DNA of the CDR3 is TGTGCCAGCAGTCCCCGTGGGCGTAGGGGCACAGATACGCAGTATTTT. This translates into CASSPRGRRGTDTQYF. Full variable domain (outside the CDR3, taken from reference TRBV28 and TRBJ2-3): DVKVTQSSRYLVKRTGEKVFLECVQDMDHENMFWYRQDPGLGLRLIYFSYDVKMKEKGDIPEGYSVSREKKERFSLILESASTNQTSMYLCASSPRGRRGTDTQYFGPGTRLTVL.

The gene calls are TRBV10-3 and TRBJ1-2; D call uncertain. The CDR3 totals 11 residues. V was shortened by 3 bases and J by 8 bases, with 7 bases between the two germline ends. In germline, CDR1 is ENHRY, CDR2 SYGVKD. The CDR3 spells CAISDVGGYTF. The CDR3 DNA reads TGTGCCATCAGTGATGTAGGCGGCTACACCTTC.